This is a list of T cell receptor beta chains from one sample in a study of T cells in Graves' hyperthyroidism and ophthalmopathy. TCRdb re-analysed the multiplex PCR reads in MiXCR, keeping a single row per CDR3 protein. The data contain just over 550,000 distinct CDR3 sequences, 46% of them singletons. Material for sequencing was peripheral blood or thyroid tissue (not recorded which). The source of these receptors is a woman between 18 and 29 years old with Graves' hyperthyroidism. CDR3s include the opening cysteine and the closing phenylalanine or tryptophan. D genes are given only for firm matches. Rows may omit the clone size; those that give it use once, few, many or a size class.

TGTGCCAGCAGCTTAGTGCTTGGCGGCACTGAAGCTTTCTTT CASSLVLGGTEAFF TRBJ1-1 . . TRBV7-2
TGCAGCGTATCGACCGGGACAGGGCACAATCAGCCCCAGCATTTT CSVSTGTGHNQPQHF TRBJ1-5 TRBD1 . TRBV29-1
TGTGCCAGCAGGGAGACTAGCGGGAGTGTCTACGAGCAGTACTTC CASRETSGSVYEQYF TRBJ2-7 TRBD2 . TRBV6-1
TGTGCATCGCTAGGTGAGGGGAACACTGAAGCTTTCTTT CASLGEGNTEAFF TRBJ1-1 . . TRBV10-3
TGTGCCATCACTGCGGCAGCAAGGTCCGGAAACACCATATATTTT CAITAAARSGNTIYF TRBJ1-3 . many TRBV10-3
TGTGCCAGCGTGTCGGACTCTGGGGCCAACGTCCTGACTTTC CASVSDSGANVLTF TRBJ2-6 . . TRBV25-1
TGTGCCAGTAGTATTGGACAGCTCTACGAGCAGTACTTC CASSIGQLYEQYF TRBJ2-7 . many TRBV19
TGCAGCGTTCGGACAGGCGTGAACACTGAAGCTTTCTTT CSVRTGVNTEAFF TRBJ1-1 TRBD1 . TRBV29-1
TGTGCCAGCAGCTTAGGACTGCGGCAGGGCAAGACCCAGTACTTC CASSLGLRQGKTQYF TRBJ2-5 . . TRBV7-3
TGCGCCAGCAGTGTTTCCGGGACAGCTTATGGCTACACCTTC CASSVSGTAYGYTF TRBJ1-2 TRBD1 . TRBV10-2
TGTGCCAGCAGCCCTGCGGGACAGGGACTAGAGACCCAGTACTTC CASSPAGQGLETQYF TRBJ2-5 TRBD1 . TRBV2
TGCAGTGCTAGGGAGGGGTCGAACACTGAAGCTTTCTTT CSAREGSNTEAFF TRBJ1-1 . many TRBV20-1
TGTGCCAGCAGCGTAGAACAGGGGCGGTATGGCTACACCTTC CASSVEQGRYGYTF TRBJ1-2 TRBD1 . TRBV9
TGTGCCAGCAGCTTAGCGCCCGGGGTGGGCTATGGCTACACCTTC CASSLAPGVGYGYTF TRBJ1-2 . few TRBV7-2
TGTGCCAGCAGCGGACAAGACGGCGCGAATCAGCCCCAGCATTTT CASSGQDGANQPQHF TRBJ1-5 . . TRBV2
TGTGCCAGCAGCTTAGGGACAGGGGGCGTCTATGGCTACACCTTC CASSLGTGGVYGYTF TRBJ1-2 TRBD1 . TRBV25-1
TGTGCCAGCAGCGCGGGTCGGGCTGAAGCTTTCTTT CASSAGRAEAFF TRBJ1-1 . few TRBV6-6
TGCAGCGTTCTTGGGACAGGGGGTCAGCCCCAGCATTTT CSVLGTGGQPQHF TRBJ1-5 TRBD1 . TRBV29-1
TGTGCCAGCAGCTTCGACAGGGGGAAGGCCACCGGGGAGCTGTTTTTT CASSFDRGKATGELFF TRBJ2-2 TRBD1 once TRBV11-2
TGTGCCAGCAGCCAAAGGGCCCTCGGAGGGACCCAGTACTTC CASSQRALGGTQYF TRBJ2-5 . many TRBV14
TGTGCCAGCAGTTTCACCCCTCGGACTCCTGCGGATGAAAAACTGTTTTTT CASSFTPRTPADEKLFF TRBJ1-4 . . TRBV2
TGTGCCACCAGTAGCAACACCGGGGAGCTGTTTTTT CATSSNTGELFF TRBJ2-2 . many TRBV24-1
TGTGCCAGCAGTGACATTCGCCAGGGGAGGAACACTGAAGCTTTCTTT CASSDIRQGRNTEAFF TRBJ1-1 . many TRBV2
TGTGCCAGCAAATCCGCTGAAGCTTTCTTT CASKSAEAFF TRBJ1-1 . few TRBV2
TGTGCCAGTACCCCGGGCCCGCCTAACTATGGCTACACCTTC CASTPGPPNYGYTF TRBJ1-2 . once TRBV11-2
TGTGCCAGCAGCTTGGACCAGGGAGGCTCGCCCCTCCACTTT CASSLDQGGSPLHF TRBJ1-6 . . TRBV7-9
TGTGCCAGTAGTCAAGACAGGGCCCAGCAGTACTTC CASSQDRAQQYF TRBJ2-7 TRBD1 few TRBV19
TGTGCCAGTAGTAAGGCTAGCGGGAGCTACGAGCAGTACTTC CASSKASGSYEQYF TRBJ2-7 TRBD2 few TRBV19
TGTGCCAGCAGCCCAATGGGGTTTGGGGAAAAACTGTTTTTT CASSPMGFGEKLFF TRBJ1-4 . few TRBV7-2
TGTGCCAGCAGCTTATCAGGCACGGGAGCCAACACTGAAGCTTTCTTT CASSLSGTGANTEAFF TRBJ1-1 . . TRBV7-3
TGTGCCAGCAGCCCCGGGACAGGGGGGTTCATGAACACTGAAGCTTTCTTT CASSPGTGGFMNTEAFF TRBJ1-1 TRBD1 . TRBV7-2
TGTGCCAGCAGTGGACTGGAGACCCAGTACTTC CASSGLETQYF TRBJ2-5 . . TRBV6-1
TGTGCCAGCAGCTTATCGGGTAGGAACACTGAAGCTTTCTTT CASSLSGRNTEAFF TRBJ1-1 . many TRBV7-6
TGTGCCAGCAGCTTAGCGGGGAGCGGGATAGCCTACTATGGCTACACCTTC CASSLAGSGIAYYGYTF TRBJ1-2 . . TRBV13
TGCAGCGTTGAAGACCCGGGACAGGGCAACACCGGGGAGCTGTTTTTT CSVEDPGQGNTGELFF TRBJ2-2 TRBD1 many TRBV29-1
TGTGCCAGCAGCCGGCGGCATCGCCAAGAGACCCAGTACTTC CASSRRHRQETQYF TRBJ2-5 . many TRBV14
TGTGCCAGCAGGCGGACAGGGGCGGAAAAACTGTTTTTT CASRRTGAEKLFF TRBJ1-4 TRBD1 . TRBV10-3
TGCGCCAGCAGCTTGGCCTCCAACACTGAAGCTTTCTTT CASSLASNTEAFF TRBJ1-1 . . TRBV5-1
TGTGCCACCAGCAGAGGGGGCAGGGGGTCCTACGAGCAGTACTTC CATSRGGRGSYEQYF TRBJ2-7 TRBD1 . TRBV15
TGTGCCATCAACACAGGGGTCGCCTACGAGCAGTACTTC CAINTGVAYEQYF TRBJ2-7 TRBD1 once TRBV10-3
TGTGCCAGCAGCCGAGACCGACAAGAGACCCAGCATTTT CASSRDRQETQHF TRBJ1-5 . . TRBV7-2